This T cell receptor (beta chain) came from a study of shared clonotypes between healthy human individuals. Study details: Three plates were used per donor for CD4 naive, three for CD4 memory, two for CD8 naive and one for CD8 memory. Study-wide points: Shared clonotypes: about 5% naive CD4, approximately 3.4% naive CD8, less than 2.5% memory CD4, approximately 0.4% memory CD8.

A CD45RA+ naive subset and a CD45RA-negative memory subset were split from CD4+ cells. The method was immunoSEQ multiplex PCR; TCRdb's version includes in-frame clones alone and lacks a portion of them. The data contain about 2 million clones, 90% to 95% of them singletons. Deletions cut 0 bases from V and 7 bases from J, with 9 bases between. CDR3 length equals 13 residues. Per the germline V gene, CDR1 is MNHEY and CDR2 is SVGAGI. Comments on this clone: The antigen is unknown.

V usage is TRBV6-5 and J usage is TRBJ2-5, with TRBD2 as a possible D gene (6 bases). This clonotype originated in a young man in good health. Sample: naive CD4+ T cells sorted from blood. Subset reported: CD45RA+ positively selected. CDR3 bases: TGTGCCAGCAGTTACTCGGCCGGGGGGACCCAGTACTTC. Translation: CASSYSAGGTQYF.